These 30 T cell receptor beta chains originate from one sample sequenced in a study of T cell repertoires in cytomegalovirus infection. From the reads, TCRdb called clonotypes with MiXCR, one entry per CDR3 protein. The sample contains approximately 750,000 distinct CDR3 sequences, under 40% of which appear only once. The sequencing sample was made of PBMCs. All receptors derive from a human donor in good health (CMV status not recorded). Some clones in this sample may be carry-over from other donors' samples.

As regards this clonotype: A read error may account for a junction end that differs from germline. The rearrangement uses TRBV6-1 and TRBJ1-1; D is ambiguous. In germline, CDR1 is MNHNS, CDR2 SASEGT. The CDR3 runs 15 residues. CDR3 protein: CASIEHEVSHTEAFF. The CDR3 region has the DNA TGTGCCAGCATTGAACATGAGGTTTCGCACACTGAAGCTTTCTTT.

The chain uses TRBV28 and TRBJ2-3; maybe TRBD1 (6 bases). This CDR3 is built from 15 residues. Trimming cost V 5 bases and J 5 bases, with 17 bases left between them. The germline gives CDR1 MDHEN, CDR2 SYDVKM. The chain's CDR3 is CASSTDTGFIDTQYF. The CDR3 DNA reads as TGTGCCAGCAGTACTGACACAGGGTTTATAGATACGCAGTATTTT.

Written as DNA, the CDR3 is TGTGCCAGCAGTTACCCTAGCGGGAGTTTTAGCGAGACCCAGTACTTC. It yields the protein CASSYPSGSFSETQYF. V usage is TRBV6-2 or TRBV6-3 and J usage is TRBJ2-5; 10 bases line up with TRBD2. The V gene end was trimmed by 2 bases and the J gene end by 5 bases; junction bases not matched to a gene: 8. The length of the CDR3 is 16 residues. CDR1 is MNHEY and CDR2 is SVGEGT in the germline V gene.

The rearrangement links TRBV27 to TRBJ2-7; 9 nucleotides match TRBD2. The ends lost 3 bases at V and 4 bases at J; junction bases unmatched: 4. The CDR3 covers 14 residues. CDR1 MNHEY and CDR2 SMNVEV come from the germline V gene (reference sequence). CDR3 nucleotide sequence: TGTGCCAGCAGTTTGAAGACTAGCGGTTACGAGCAGTACTTC. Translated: CASSLKTSGYEQYF.

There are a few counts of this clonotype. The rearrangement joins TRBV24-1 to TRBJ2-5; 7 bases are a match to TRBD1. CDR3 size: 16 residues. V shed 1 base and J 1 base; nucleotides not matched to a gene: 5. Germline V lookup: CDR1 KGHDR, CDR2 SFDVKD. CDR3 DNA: TGTGCCACCAGTGATTTTGGGCAGGGGGTCCAAGAGACCCAGTACTTC. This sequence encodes CATSDFGQGVQETQYF.

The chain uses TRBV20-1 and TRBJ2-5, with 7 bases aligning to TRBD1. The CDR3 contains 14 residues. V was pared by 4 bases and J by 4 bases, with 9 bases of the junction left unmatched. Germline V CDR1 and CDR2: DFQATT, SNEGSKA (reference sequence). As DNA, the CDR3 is TGCAGTGCTACATACAGGGGACCGGGAGAGACCCAGTACTTC. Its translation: CSATYRGPGETQYF.

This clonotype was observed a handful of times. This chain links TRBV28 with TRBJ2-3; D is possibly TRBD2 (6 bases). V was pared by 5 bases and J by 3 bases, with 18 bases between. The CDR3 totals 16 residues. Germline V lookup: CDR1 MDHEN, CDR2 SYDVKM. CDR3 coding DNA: TGTGCCAGCAGTGGACTAAGGGCTAGGACAACAGATACGCAGTATTTT. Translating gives CASSGLRARTTDTQYF.

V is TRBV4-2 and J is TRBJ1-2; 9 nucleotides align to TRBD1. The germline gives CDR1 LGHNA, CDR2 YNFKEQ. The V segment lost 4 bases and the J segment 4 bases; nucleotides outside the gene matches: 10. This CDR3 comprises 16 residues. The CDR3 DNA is TGTGCCAGCAGCCCCATCCCCCGGGACAGGGTCTATGGCTACACCTTC. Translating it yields CASSPIPRDRVYGYTF.

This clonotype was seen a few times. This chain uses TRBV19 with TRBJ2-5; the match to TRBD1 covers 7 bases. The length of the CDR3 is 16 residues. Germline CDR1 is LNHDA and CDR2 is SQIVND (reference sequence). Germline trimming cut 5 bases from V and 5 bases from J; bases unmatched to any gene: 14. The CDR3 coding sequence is TGTGCCAGTAGTGGTCGGACAGGAACTAGGGTGGAGACCCAGTACTTC. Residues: CASSGRTGTRVETQYF.

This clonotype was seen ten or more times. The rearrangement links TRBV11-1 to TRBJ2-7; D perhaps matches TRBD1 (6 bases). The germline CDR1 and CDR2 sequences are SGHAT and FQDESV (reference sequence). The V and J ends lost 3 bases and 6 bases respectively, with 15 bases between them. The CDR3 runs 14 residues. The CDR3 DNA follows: TGTGCCAGCAGCTTGAAGGACAGCCTCGGCGAGCAGTACTTC. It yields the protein CASSLKDSLGEQYF.

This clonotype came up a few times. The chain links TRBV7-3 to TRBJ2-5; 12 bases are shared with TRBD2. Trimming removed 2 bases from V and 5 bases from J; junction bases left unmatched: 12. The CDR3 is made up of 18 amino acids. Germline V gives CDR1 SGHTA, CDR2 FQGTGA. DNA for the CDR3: TGTGCCAGCAGCTTACACCTAGCGGGGGGGCTTTTCGGGGAGACCCAGTACTTC. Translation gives CASSLHLAGGLFGETQYF.

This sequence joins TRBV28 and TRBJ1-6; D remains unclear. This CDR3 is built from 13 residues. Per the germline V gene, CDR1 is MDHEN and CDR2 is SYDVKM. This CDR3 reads CSTCGVLTSPLHF. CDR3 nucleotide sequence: TGTTCAACCTGCGGGGTCTTGACTTCACCCCTCCACTTT.

CDR3 amino acids: CASSHGQGIYEQYF. CDR3 in DNA: TGTGCCAGCAGCCACGGACAGGGTATCTACGAGCAGTACTTC. The chain is built from TRBV4-2 and TRBJ2-7, with 8 bases matching TRBD1. Per germline, CDR1 LGHNA and CDR2 YNFKEQ. V shed 3 bases, J shed 3 bases, and the junction held 4 bases outside the gene matches. This CDR3 is 14 amino acids long.

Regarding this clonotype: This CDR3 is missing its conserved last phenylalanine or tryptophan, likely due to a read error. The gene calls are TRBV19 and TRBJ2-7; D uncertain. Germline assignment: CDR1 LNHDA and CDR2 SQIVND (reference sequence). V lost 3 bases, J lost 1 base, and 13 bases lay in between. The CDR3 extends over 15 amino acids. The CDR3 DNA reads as TGTGCCAGTAGTATCACAAGCCTGAATTCCTACGAGCAGTACTTA. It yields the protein CASSITSLNSYEQYL.

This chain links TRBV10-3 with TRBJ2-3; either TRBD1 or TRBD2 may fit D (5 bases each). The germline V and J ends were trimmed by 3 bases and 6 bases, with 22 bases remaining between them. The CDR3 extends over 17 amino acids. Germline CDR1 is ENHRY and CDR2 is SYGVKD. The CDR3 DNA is TGTGCCATCAGTGAATCCCGGACAAGAGGGGATGGGGATACGCAGTATTTT. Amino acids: CAISESRTRGDGDTQYF.

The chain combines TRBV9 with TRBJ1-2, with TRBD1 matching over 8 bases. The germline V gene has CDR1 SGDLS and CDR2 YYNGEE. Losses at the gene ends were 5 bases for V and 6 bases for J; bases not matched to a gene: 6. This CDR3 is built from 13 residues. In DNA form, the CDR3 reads TGTGCCAGCAGTGCCACAGGGGGAAATGGCTACACCTTC. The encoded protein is CASSATGGNGYTF.

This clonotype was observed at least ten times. CDR3 protein: CASSDRSSYNEQFF. CDR3 nucleotide sequence: TGTGCCAGCAGTGACAGGAGCTCCTACAATGAGCAGTTCTTC. The chain couples TRBV6-1 to TRBJ2-1; D gene unclear. The CDR3 sequence is 14 residues long. The V end lost 3 bases, the J end lost 0 bases, and 6 bases lay between the germline ends. From germline, CDR1 is MNHNS and CDR2 SASEGT.

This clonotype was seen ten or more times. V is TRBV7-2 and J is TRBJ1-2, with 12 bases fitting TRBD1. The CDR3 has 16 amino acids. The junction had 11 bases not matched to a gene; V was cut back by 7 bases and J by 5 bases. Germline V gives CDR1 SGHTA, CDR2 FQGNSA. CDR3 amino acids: CASISSPGQGAYGYTF. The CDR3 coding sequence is TGTGCCAGCATCTCTAGTCCGGGACAGGGGGCATATGGCTACACCTTC.

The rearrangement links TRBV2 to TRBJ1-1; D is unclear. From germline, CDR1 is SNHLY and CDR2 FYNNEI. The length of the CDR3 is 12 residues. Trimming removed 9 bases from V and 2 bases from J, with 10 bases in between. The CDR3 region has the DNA TGTGCCAGAGAGACGGCAAACACTGAAGCTTTCTTT. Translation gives CARETANTEAFF.

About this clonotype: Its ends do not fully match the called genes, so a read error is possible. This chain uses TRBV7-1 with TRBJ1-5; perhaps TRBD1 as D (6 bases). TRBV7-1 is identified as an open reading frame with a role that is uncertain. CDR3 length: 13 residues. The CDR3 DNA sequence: TGTGCCAGCAGTTCCGAGGGGGACCAGCCCCAGCCTTTT. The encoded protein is CASSSEGDQPQPF.

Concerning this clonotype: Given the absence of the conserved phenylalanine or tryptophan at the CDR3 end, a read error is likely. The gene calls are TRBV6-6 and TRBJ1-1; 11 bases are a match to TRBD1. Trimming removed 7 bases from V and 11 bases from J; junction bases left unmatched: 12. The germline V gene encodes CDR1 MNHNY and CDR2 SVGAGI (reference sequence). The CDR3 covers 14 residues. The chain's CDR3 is CASTRTGGLLGAFL. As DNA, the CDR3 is TGTGCCAGCACCAGGACAGGGGGCTTATTGGGGGCTTTCCTT.

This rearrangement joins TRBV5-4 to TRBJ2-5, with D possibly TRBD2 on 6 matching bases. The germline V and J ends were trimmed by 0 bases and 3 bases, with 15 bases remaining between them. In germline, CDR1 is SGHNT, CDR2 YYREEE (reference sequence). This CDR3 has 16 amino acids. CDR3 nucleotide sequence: TGTGCCAGCAGCTTGGACATGGGCGGGACGAAAGAGACCCAGTACTTC. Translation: CASSLDMGGTKETQYF.

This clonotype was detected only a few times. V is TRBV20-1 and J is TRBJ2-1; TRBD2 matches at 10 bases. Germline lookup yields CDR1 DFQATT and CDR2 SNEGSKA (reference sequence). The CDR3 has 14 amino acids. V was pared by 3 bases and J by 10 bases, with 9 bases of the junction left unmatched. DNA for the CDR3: TGCAGTGCTAGTTTCAGCGGGAGGGCCGAGGAGCAGTTCTTC. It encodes CSASFSGRAEEQFF.

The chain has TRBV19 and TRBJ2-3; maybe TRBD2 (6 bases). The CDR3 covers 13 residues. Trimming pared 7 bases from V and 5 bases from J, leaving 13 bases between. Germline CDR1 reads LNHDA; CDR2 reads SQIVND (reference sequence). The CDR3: CASTGEIGDTQYF. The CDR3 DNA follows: TGTGCCAGTACGGGGGAGATTGGAGATACGCAGTATTTT.

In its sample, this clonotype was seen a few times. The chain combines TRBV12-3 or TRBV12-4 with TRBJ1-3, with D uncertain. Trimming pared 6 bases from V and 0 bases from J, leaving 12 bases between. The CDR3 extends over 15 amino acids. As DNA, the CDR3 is TGTGCCAGCAGGTCAAGACAACACTCTGGAAACACCATATATTTT. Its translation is CASRSRQHSGNTIYF.

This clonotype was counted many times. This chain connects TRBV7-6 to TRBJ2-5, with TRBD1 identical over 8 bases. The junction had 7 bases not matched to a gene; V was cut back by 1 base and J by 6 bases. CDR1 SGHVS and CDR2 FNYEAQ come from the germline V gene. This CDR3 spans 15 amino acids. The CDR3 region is CASSLDRGSGKTQYF. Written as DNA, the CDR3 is TGTGCCAGCAGCTTAGACAGGGGGTCCGGGAAGACCCAGTACTTC.

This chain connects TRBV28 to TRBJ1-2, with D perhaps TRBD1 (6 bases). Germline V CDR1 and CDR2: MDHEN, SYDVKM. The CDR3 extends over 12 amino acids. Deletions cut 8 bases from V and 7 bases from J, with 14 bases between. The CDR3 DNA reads TGTGCCAGCTCCCAGAGGGGGACTGGCTACACCTTC. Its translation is CASSQRGTGYTF.

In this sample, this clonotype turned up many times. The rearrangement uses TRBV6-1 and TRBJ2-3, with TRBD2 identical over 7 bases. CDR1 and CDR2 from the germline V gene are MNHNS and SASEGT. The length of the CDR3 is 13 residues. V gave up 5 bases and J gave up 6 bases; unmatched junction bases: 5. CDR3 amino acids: CASSWAGADTQYF. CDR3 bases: TGTGCCAGCAGTTGGGCGGGAGCTGATACGCAGTATTTT.

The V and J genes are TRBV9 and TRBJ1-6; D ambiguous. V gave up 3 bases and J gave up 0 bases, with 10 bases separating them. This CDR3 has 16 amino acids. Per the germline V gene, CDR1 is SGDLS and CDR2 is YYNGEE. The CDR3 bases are TGTGCCAGCAGCGCAGCCCAGAGCTCCTATAATTCACCCCTCCACTTT. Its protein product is CASSAAQSSYNSPLHF.

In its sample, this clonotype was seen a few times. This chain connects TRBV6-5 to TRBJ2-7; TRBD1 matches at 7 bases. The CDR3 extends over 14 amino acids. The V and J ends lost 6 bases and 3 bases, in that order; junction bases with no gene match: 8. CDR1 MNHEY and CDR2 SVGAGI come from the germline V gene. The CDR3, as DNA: TGTGCCAGCAGCCCGCAACAGGGGAACTACGAGCAGTACTTC. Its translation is CASSPQQGNYEQYF.